This is a list of T cell receptor beta chains from one sample in a study of cytomegalovirus exposure and HLA in healthy donors. Assay: immunoSEQ multiplex PCR; the TCRdb copy retains only in-frame clones and omits some. The sample shows around 130,000 clones, around 92% of them seen only once. Source material: PBMCs. The receptors originated from a man aged 25 to 45 in good health and CMV-seronegative. The CDR3 runs from the conserved cysteine through the conserved F or W. The D gene is left open where the match is weak. A row's size may be missing; if present it is once, few, many or a size class.

v_gene	j_gene	d_gene	abundance	CDR3aa	CDR3nt
TRBV7-9	TRBJ1-1	.	.	CASRWGPVPEAFF	TGTGCCAGCAGGTGGGGCCCCGTACCTGAAGCTTTCTTT
TRBV7-2	TRBJ2-1	TRBD1	.	CASSSGQGGYNEQFF	TGTGCCAGCAGCTCGGGACAGGGGGGCTACAATGAGCAGTTCTTC
TRBV4-3	TRBJ1-4	TRBD1	.	CASSQNTGTGGEKLFF	TGCGCCAGCAGCCAAAATACCGGGACAGGGGGCGAAAAACTGTTTTTT
TRBV27	TRBJ2-3	.	.	CASSSTQGLGDTQYF	TGTGCCAGCAGTTCGACCCAGGGATTGGGAGATACGCAGTATTTT
TRBV5-1	TRBJ2-3	.	.	CASSHEGGISTDTQYF	TGCGCCAGCAGCCACGAGGGGGGGATAAGCACAGATACGCAGTATTTT
TRBV5-6	TRBJ2-7	.	.	CASSAPGIPYEQYF	TGTGCCAGCAGCGCTCCGGGGATCCCCTACGAGCAGTACTTC
TRBV5-6	TRBJ1-1	.	.	CASSLGSNTEAFF	TGTGCCAGCAGCTTGGGGAGCAACACTGAAGCTTTCTTT
TRBV6-4	TRBJ1-1	TRBD1	once	CASSDDAQGGTEAFF	TGTGCCAGCAGTGACGACGCTCAGGGGGGTACTGAAGCTTTCTTT
TRBV7-9	TRBJ2-3	TRBD1	.	CASSSTGLKGDTQYF	TGTGCCAGCAGCTCGACAGGGTTAAAAGGAGATACGCAGTATTTT
TRBV4-1	TRBJ1-6	.	.	CASSHMGGPMDSPLHF	TGCGCCAGCAGCCATATGGGGGGACCCATGGATTCACCCCTCCACTTT
TRBV9	TRBJ2-1	TRBD2	few	CASSSRTSSWNEQFF	TGTGCCAGCAGCAGCCGGACTAGCTCTTGGAATGAGCAGTTCTTC
TRBV27	TRBJ2-2	.	.	CASIGGSGELFF	TGTGCCAGCATCGGGGGTAGCGGGGAGCTGTTTTTT
TRBV5-1	TRBJ2-1	TRBD2	.	CASSSGGYNEQFF	TGCGCCAGCAGCTCGGGGGGCTACAATGAGCAGTTCTTC
TRBV21-1	TRBJ1-4	.	.	CASSNETGDEKLFF	TGTGCCAGCAGCAACGAGACAGGGGATGAAAAACTGTTTTTT
TRBV7-9	TRBJ1-2	TRBD1	.	CASSPPLQGRNGYTF	TGTGCCAGCAGCCCCCCCCTACAGGGGAGAAATGGCTACACCTTC
TRBV5-8	TRBJ1-4	TRBD1	.	CASSRGQGYEKLFF	TGTGCCAGCAGTCGCGGACAGGGCTATGAAAAACTGTTTTTT
TRBV13	TRBJ1-2	.	once	CASSQGIYGYTF	TGTGCCAGCAGCCAGGGAATATATGGCTACACCTTC
TRBV6-1	TRBJ1-5	TRBD1	.	CASSDRGLNQPQHF	TGTGCCAGCAGTGACAGGGGGCTCAATCAGCCCCAGCATTTT
TRBV11-2	TRBJ1-5	TRBD1	.	CASSLTGSRQPQHF	TGTGCCAGCAGCTTGACAGGGTCGCGTCAGCCCCAGCATTTT
TRBV6-1	TRBJ2-3	TRBD2	.	CASHSGGRGTDTQYF	TGTGCCAGCCACAGCGGGGGACGGGGCACAGATACGCAGTATTTT
TRBV7-9	TRBJ2-7	.	.	CASSLGQFYQF	TGTGCCAGCAGCCTGGGACAATTCTATCAATTC
TRBV18	TRBJ2-2	.	.	CASSPERNTGELFF	TGTGCCAGCTCACCAGAGAGGAACACCGGGGAGCTGTTTTTT
TRBV4-2	TRBJ1-5	TRBD1	.	CASSQRQGAGNQPQHF	TGTGCCAGCAGCCAACGACAGGGGGCGGGCAATCAGCCCCAGCATTTT
TRBV27	TRBJ1-5	.	.	CASSLMAAGGQPQHF	TGTGCCAGCAGTTTAATGGCTGCGGGGGGTCAGCCCCAGCATTTT
TRBV7-3	TRBJ2-2	TRBD1	.	CASSQDRVDTGELFF	TGTGCCAGCAGTCAGGACAGGGTCGACACCGGGGAGCTGTTTTTT
TRBV5-1	TRBJ2-2	TRBD1	.	CASSLPGGRTGELFF	TGCGCCAGCAGCTTGCCAGGGGGCCGGACCGGGGAGCTGTTTTTT
TRBV7-9	TRBJ1-1	TRBD1	.	CASSSYSGTGRVAFF	TGTGCCAGCAGCTCGTACTCCGGGACAGGTCGGGTAGCTTTCTTT
TRBV4-2	TRBJ2-7	.	.	CASSQFEQVSYEQYF	TGTGCCAGCAGCCAATTTGAACAGGTGTCCTACGAGCAGTACTTC
TRBV7-9	TRBJ2-7	TRBD1	.	CASSSRGHEQYF	TGTGCCAGCAGCTCTAGGGGGCACGAGCAGTACTTC
TRBV19	TRBJ1-1	TRBD1	.	CASSSPDRGLDTEAFF	TGTGCCAGTAGTAGCCCGGACAGGGGGCTTGACACTGAAGCTTTCTTT
TRBV19	TRBJ2-2	TRBD2	.	CASSIVAGVYTGELFF	TGTGCCAGTAGTATAGTAGCGGGGGTCTACACCGGGGAGCTGTTTTTT
TRBV27	TRBJ2-4	.	.	CASSLGGGNIQYF	TGTGCCAGCAGTTTAGGGGGAGGAAACATTCAGTACTTC
TRBV11-2	TRBJ1-6	TRBD1	.	CASRTTGGRSPLHF	TGTGCCAGCAGGACTACAGGGGGGAGGTCACCCCTCCACTTT
TRBV7-9	TRBJ2-3	.	.	CASRPKPQGPDTQYF	TGTGCCAGCAGACCGAAACCACAGGGCCCAGATACGCAGTATTTT
TRBV5-4	TRBJ2-1	.	.	CASSSASDNEQFF	TGTGCCAGCAGCTCCGCTTCAGACAATGAGCAGTTCTTC
TRBV6-1	TRBJ1-6	.	.	CASSEVGFAYNSPLHF	TGTGCCAGCAGTGAAGTCGGGTTCGCCTATAATTCACCCCTCCACTTT
TRBV5-4	TRBJ2-7	.	.	CASGNDYEQYF	TGTGCCAGCGGCAACGACTACGAGCAGTACTTC
TRBV9	TRBJ2-7	TRBD1	.	CASSFGGQGVYEQYF	TGTGCCAGCAGCTTTGGGGGACAGGGAGTCTACGAGCAGTACTTC
TRBV15	TRBJ2-1	.	once	CATSMRGKRFF	TGTGCCACCAGCATGCGGGGAAAGAGGTTCTTC
TRBV10-3	TRBJ1-1	.	once	CAISEGGDRAFF	TGTGCCATCAGTGAGGGAGGGGATCGGGCTTTCTTT
TRBV4-3	TRBJ1-2	TRBD1	.	CASSQLDREGGYTF	TGCGCCAGCAGCCAACTGGACAGGGAGGGCGGCTACACCTTC
TRBV5-8	TRBJ2-3	.	.	CASGEGDIYTDTQYF	TGTGCCAGCGGCGAGGGGGACATTTACACAGATACGCAGTATTTT
TRBV10-3	TRBJ2-7	TRBD2	once	CAISGASGGLKYEQYF	TGTGCCATCAGTGGGGCTAGCGGGGGCCTGAAGTACGAGCAGTACTTC
TRBV19	TRBJ2-7	.	.	CASSDGSYEQYF	TGTGCCAGCAGTGACGGGTCCTACGAGCAGTACTTC
TRBV5-1	TRBJ2-1	.	.	CASSARTKEQFF	TGCGCCAGCAGCGCCCGGACAAAGGAGCAGTTCTTC